One sample yielded the 27 T cell receptor beta chains listed below, sequenced in a study of blood T cell repertoires in COVID-19 (dated by TCRdb to the early 2020s). Libraries were made using the immunoSEQ multiplex PCR assay. In its TCRdb copy, this immuneACCESS table keeps in-frame sequences only and misses some clones. Where compared with another copy, unresolved V genes explain less than half of these, and the others have no known cause. Counted in this sample were 45,000 to 55,000 clones; approximately 84% of them appeared once. The top ten clonotypes cover about 4.2% of the sample. Specimen: peripheral blood. These TCRs come from a man aged 45-65 years with active COVID-19.

The rearrangement uses TRBV6-2 or TRBV6-3 and TRBJ2-3, with D tentatively TRBD2 (7 bases). The CDR3 spans 16 residues. Trimming removed 4 bases from V and 1 base from J, with 15 bases in between. Germline V CDR1 and CDR2: MNHEY, SVGEGT. CDR3 amino acids: CASSSFGGLGTDTQYF. The CDR3 DNA reads as TGTGCCAGCAGTTCCTTCGGGGGGCTGGGCACAGATACGCAGTATTTT.

The chain joins TRBV3-1 (or the pseudogene TRBV3-2) to TRBJ2-7; a weak D match, TRBD1 (6 bases). This CDR3 contains 14 residues. V was pared by 4 bases and J by 7 bases, with 17 bases between. Germline V CDR1 and CDR2: LGHDT, YNNKEL (reference sequence). CDR3 amino acids: CASSPISQGREQYF. In DNA, the CDR3 is TGTGCCAGCAGCCCCATTTCACAGGGTCGGGAGCAGTACTTC.

The chain combines TRBV7-6 with TRBJ2-1, with 15 bases identical to TRBD2. The CDR3 length is 18 residues. CDR1 and CDR2 from the germline V gene are SGHVS and FNYEAQ. V trimming: 1 base; J trimming: 7 bases; junction bases outside the gene matches: 8. The CDR3 DNA reads TGTGCCAGCAGCTTAGGGACTAGCGGGGGGGCCTTCGCGAATGAGCAGTTCTTC. Amino acids: CASSLGTSGGAFANEQFF.

In its sample, this clone was seen a few times. The gene calls are TRBV18 and TRBJ2-7; weak D call: TRBD1 (5 bases). The V end lost 2 bases, the J end lost 3 bases, and 14 bases lay between the germline ends. The CDR3 is made up of 15 amino acids. In germline, CDR1 is KGHSH, CDR2 LQKENI. In DNA form, the CDR3 reads TGTGCCAGCTCACCAGGAAGTGGCAGGGTCTACGAGCAGTACTTC. This translates into CASSPGSGRVYEQYF. Looking up the rest from reference TRBV18 and TRBJ2-7 gives the full variable domain: NAGVMQNPRHLVRRRGQEARLRCSPMKGHSHVYWYRQLPEEGLKFMVYLQKENIIDESGMPKERFSAEFPKEGPSILRIQQVVRGDSAAYFCASSPGSGRVYEQYFGPGTRLTVT.

The CDR3 region is CASSLAQQVYGYTF. In DNA, the CDR3 is TGTGCCAGCAGCTTAGCACAACAGGTCTATGGCTACACCTTC. The chain joins TRBV7-8 to TRBJ1-2; D might be TRBD1 (5 bases). Trimming removed 0 bases from V and 4 bases from J, with 9 bases in between. The germline gives CDR1 SGHVS, CDR2 FQNEAQ. The length of the CDR3 is 14 residues.

The chain is built from TRBV6-5 and TRBJ2-2; D possibly corresponds to TRBD1 (5 bases). V was clipped by 7 bases and J by 1 base, with 10 bases between them. Germline V gene data show CDR1 as MNHEY and CDR2 as SVGAGI. The CDR3 totals 14 residues. The CDR3 sequence is CASTRAWNTGELFF. CDR3 coding DNA: TGTGCCAGCACCAGGGCTTGGAACACCGGGGAGCTGTTTTTT.

This chain links TRBV14 with TRBJ2-2; TRBD1 is a possible D gene (5 bases). CDR1 and CDR2 from the germline V gene are SGHDN and FVKESK. The V end lost 9 bases, the J end lost 1 base, and 18 bases lay between the germline ends. The CDR3 is 16 residues long. The CDR3 DNA follows: TGTGCCAGTGGCCCAAGGGGCCCCTGGAACACCGGGGAGCTGTTTTTT. It codes for CASGPRGPWNTGELFF.

This clone was observed a handful of times. V gene TRBV3-1 (or the pseudogene TRBV3-2) combines with J gene TRBJ2-2; maybe TRBD2 (5 bases). CDR3 length equals 12 residues. With 3 bases removed from V and 7 bases from J, the gap between germline ends came to 6 bases. Germline V gene data show CDR1 as LGHDT and CDR2 as YNNKEL (reference sequence). The CDR3 reads CASSQRDGELFF. CDR3 in DNA: TGTGCCAGCAGCCAGAGGGACGGGGAGCTGTTTTTT.

The V gene is TRBV19, the J gene TRBJ2-4, with TRBD2 matching 14 bases. V was pared by 7 bases and J by 10 bases, with 9 bases of the junction left unmatched. The CDR3 has 15 residues. Germline V gene data show CDR1 as LNHDA and CDR2 as SQIVND (reference sequence). The CDR3 region is CASIDGLAGGVIQYF. The CDR3 region has the DNA TGTGCCAGTATAGACGGACTAGCGGGGGGAGTAATTCAGTACTTC.

V and J are TRBV12-3 or TRBV12-4 and TRBJ1-2; D call uncertain. Trimming shortened V by 2 bases and J by 2 bases, and 6 bases separated the two germline ends. This CDR3 spans 13 amino acids. CDR3 region: CASSLSGNYGYTF. In DNA form, the CDR3 reads TGTGCCAGCAGTTTATCGGGAAACTATGGCTACACCTTC.

V is TRBV2 and J is TRBJ2-7; 7 bases fit TRBD1. This CDR3 is built from 15 residues. The V gene end was trimmed by 1 base and the J gene end by 12 bases; junction bases not matched to a gene: 15. CDR1 SNHLY and CDR2 FYNNEI come from the germline V gene. In nucleotides, the CDR3 is TGTGCCAGCAGTGAAGTAAGGACAGGAGTGGAGGATGGGTACTTC. Protein: CASSEVRTGVEDGYF.

This chain joins TRBV6-5 and TRBJ1-2; 7 nucleotides align to TRBD1. This CDR3 has 11 amino acids. CDR1 and CDR2 from the germline V gene are MNHEY and SVGAGI. Trimming at V came to 6 bases and at J to 8 bases, leaving 3 bases not matched to a gene. The CDR3: CASRQGDGYTF. CDR3 DNA sequence: TGTGCCAGCAGGCAGGGGGACGGCTACACCTTC.

This chain uses TRBV6-5 with TRBJ2-7; no firm D call. Germline V CDR1 and CDR2: MNHEY, SVGAGI. The V end lost 4 bases, the J end lost 7 bases, and 8 bases lay between the germline ends. The CDR3 totals 11 residues. The CDR3 loop is CASSSPEEQYF. The CDR3 bases are TGTGCCAGCAGTTCCCCGGAGGAGCAGTACTTC.

The chain joins TRBV6-6 to TRBJ1-2; D might be TRBD1 (6 bases). V shed 2 bases and J shed 4 bases, with 11 bases lying between them. Germline CDR1 MNHNY, CDR2 SVGAGI (reference sequence). The CDR3 contains 14 residues. This CDR3 is CASSYLLDSYGYTF. The CDR3 coding sequence is TGTGCCAGCAGTTACCTCCTGGACAGCTATGGCTACACCTTC.

The chain carries TRBV27 and TRBJ1-4; 8 nucleotides align to TRBD1. The CDR3 has 15 amino acids. The V segment lost 4 bases and the J segment 8 bases; nucleotides outside the gene matches: 9. CDR1 is MNHEY, CDR2 SMNVEV, per germline (reference sequence). CDR3 bases: TGTGCCAGCAGTTCTCGACAGGGGTGGATCGAAAAACTGTTTTTT. Protein product: CASSSRQGWIEKLFF.

In nucleotides, the CDR3 is TGTGCCAGCAGCTTAGATCTAGCGGGACTAGTACAAGAGACCCAGTACTTC. This translates into CASSLDLAGLVQETQYF. The V and J genes are TRBV7-8 and TRBJ2-5; 9 positions agree with TRBD2. CDR3 length: 17 amino acids. V trimming: 1 base; J trimming: 2 bases; junction bases outside the gene matches: 8. CDR1 and CDR2 from the germline V gene are SGHVS and FQNEAQ. Complete variable domain (other parts from reference TRBV7-8 and TRBJ2-5): GAGVSQSPRYKVAKRGQDVALRCDPISGHVSLFWYQQALGQGPEFLTYFQNEAQLDKSGLPSDRFFAERPEGSVSTLKIQRTQQEDSAVYLCASSLDLAGLVQETQYFGPGTRLLVL.

This chain links TRBV6-2 or TRBV6-3 with TRBJ2-5, with D perhaps TRBD1 (5 bases). The V gene's germline CDR1 is MNHEY and CDR2 SVGEGT. V was cut by 0 bases and J by 4 bases, with 9 bases left in between. The CDR3 covers 14 residues. The CDR3: CASSYSRGGETQYF. CDR3 DNA: TGTGCCAGCAGTTACTCAAGGGGCGGAGAGACCCAGTACTTC.

CDR3 in amino acids: CASSRNRGPGIGTQYF. For the CDR3, the DNA is TGCGCCAGCAGCCGCAACAGGGGTCCGGGAATTGGGACCCAGTACTTC. V is TRBV4-3 and J is TRBJ2-5; TRBD1 agrees at 7 bases. The CDR3 runs 16 residues. Germline V gene data show CDR1 as LGHNA and CDR2 as YSLEER. V was pared by 4 bases and J by 7 bases, with 15 bases of the junction left unmatched.

The chain employs TRBV5-8 and TRBJ1-6, with 7 bases matching TRBD1. Germline V CDR1 and CDR2: SGHTS, YDEGEE. Unmatched junction bases numbered 14, after V lost 2 bases and J lost 9 bases. The CDR3 sequence is 17 residues long. CDR3 DNA: TGTGCCAGCAGCTTTCCCGGGACAGCCCTTTCGAGTTCACCCCTCCACTTT. Translating it yields CASSFPGTALSSSPLHF.

CDR3 bases: TGCGCCAGCAGCTTCAACAACTACAGGGCGGGTAACTATGGCTACACCTTC. Translating it yields CASSFNNYRAGNYGYTF. The gene calls are TRBV5-1 and TRBJ1-2; D may be TRBD1 (6 bases). CDR3 length: 17 amino acids. Per the germline V gene, CDR1 is SGHRS and CDR2 is YFSETQ. With 2 bases removed from V and 1 base from J, the gap between germline ends came to 18 bases.

V gene TRBV7-8 combines with J gene TRBJ2-3, with 9 bases identical to TRBD1. The junction had 1 base not matched to a gene; V was cut back by 5 bases and J by 1 base. This CDR3 has 14 amino acids. Germline values: CDR1 SGHVS, CDR2 FQNEAQ. The CDR3 is CASSRDRGTDTQYF. CDR3 coding DNA: TGTGCCAGCAGCCGGGACAGGGGCACAGATACGCAGTATTTT.

By frequency in the sample, this clone is medium-sized. The J gene is TRBJ1-4, the V gene TRBV7-9; possibly TRBD1 for D (5 bases). This CDR3 has 14 residues. Per the germline V gene, CDR1 is SEHNR and CDR2 is FQNEAQ (reference sequence). V dropped 1 base and J dropped 4 bases, with 7 bases sitting between them. The CDR3 here is CASSLGQFNEKLFF. The CDR3 DNA reads as TGTGCCAGCAGCTTAGGACAGTTTAATGAAAAACTGTTTTTT.

J is TRBJ1-4 and V is TRBV24-1; no firm D call. Between the trimmed V and J ends, which lost 2 bases and 7 bases, there was a span of 10 bases. From germline, CDR1 is KGHDR and CDR2 SFDVKD. The CDR3 length is 14 residues. CDR3 DNA: TGTGCCACCAGTGATTCGGGAGCAGGTGAAAAACTGTTTTTT. It yields the protein CATSDSGAGEKLFF.

V is TRBV19 and J is TRBJ2-1, with 9 bases aligning to TRBD1. There are 14 residues in the CDR3. V shed 5 bases, J shed 4 bases, and the junction held 3 bases outside the gene matches. Germline-derived CDR1 and CDR2 are LNHDA and SQIVND (reference sequence). In DNA form, the CDR3 reads TGTGCCAGTAGTCCGGACAGGGGTTACAATGAGCAGTTCTTC. Translation gives CASSPDRGYNEQFF.

J is TRBJ1-4 and V is TRBV27; D may be TRBD1 (5 bases). The ends were cut back, 3 bases at V and 3 bases at J, with 8 bases in the middle. The CDR3 is made up of 14 amino acids. The germline V gene encodes CDR1 MNHEY and CDR2 SMNVEV (reference sequence). CDR3 region: CASSFGDSNEKLFF. CDR3 nucleotide sequence: TGTGCCAGCAGTTTTGGGGACTCTAATGAAAAACTGTTTTTT.

V and J are TRBV6-5 and TRBJ2-1; possibly TRBD2 for D (6 bases). Germline V CDR1 and CDR2: MNHEY, SVGAGI. This CDR3 has 12 residues. V was shortened by 10 bases and J by 8 bases, with 15 bases between the two germline ends. The DNA of the CDR3 is TGTGCCACCAGGGCCTCGGGGGATGAGCAGTTCTTC. Translated: CATRASGDEQFF.

This clone has just a few counts. The chain employs TRBV28 and TRBJ1-6; D remains unclear. Trimming shortened V by 2 bases and J by 7 bases, and 3 bases separated the two germline ends. This CDR3 contains 12 residues. Germline loops: CDR1 MDHEN, CDR2 SYDVKM. CDR3 residues: CASSLLNSPLHF. The CDR3 nucleotides are TGTGCCAGCAGTTTACTAAATTCACCCCTCCACTTT. The entire variable domain, with the rest obtained from reference TRBV28 and TRBJ1-6, is as follows: DVKVTQSSRYLVKRTGEKVFLECVQDMDHENMFWYRQDPGLGLRLIYFSYDVKMKEKGDIPEGYSVSREKKERFSLILESASTNQTSMYLCASSLLNSPLHFGNGTRLTVT.